The present T cell receptor (beta chain) was sequenced within a study of graft-versus-host responses after intestinal transplantation. Study information: Tacrolimus plus steroids were given to all recipients for 2 to 4 years, preceded by anti-thymocyte globulin induction.

Method: immunoSEQ multiplex PCR; TCRdb's copy keeps in-frame clones and lacks some. The sample records around 97,000 clones, about nine tenths being singletons. This CDR3 is built from 13 residues. V lost 1 base, J lost 4 bases, and 7 bases lay in between. Germline values: CDR1 MNHEY, CDR2 SMNVEV (reference sequence). Comment on this clone: What it binds is not known.

Notes on the study in general: There was an association between peak levels of circulating GvH clones and early post-transplant HvG declines. GvH clones occurred in recipient marrow; some first appeared in ileum or blood.

The clonotype was recovered from a human donor who received an intestinal transplant. Specimen: unstimulated CD8+ T cells sorted from spleen or lymph node cells, collected before intestinal transplant. V usage is TRBV27 and J usage is TRBJ1-2; D is ambiguous. The CDR3 bases are TGTGCCAGCAGTTTATACGGAGGCTATGGCTACACCTTC. Its translation is CASSLYGGYGYTF.